This T cell receptor (beta chain) originates from a study of CD8 T cells in ankylosing spondylitis. This clonotype was seen more than once but under ten times. Its antigen is still unknown. Using quantitative 5'-RACE with molecular barcodes, the authors made TCR beta libraries. TCRdb re-called the 5' RACE reads with MiXCR, one entry per CDR3 protein. The sample shows hundreds of thousands of distinct CDR3 sequences, about 10% of them seen only once. Study-level results: Those disease-linked clones were CD8+; they were also relatively rare in peripheral blood. A TCR beta motif made of eight highly homologous variants seemed typical of ankylosing spondylitis blood. Reported data indicate significant enrichment of disease-linked clones within matched ankylosing spondylitis synovial fluid.

Material for sequencing was blood, either unsorted or a sorted T cell fraction (not recorded which). This TCR derives from a male donor with ankylosing spondylitis or in good health (not recorded which).

Here the CDR3 reads CASSLWGANELNTEAFF. In nucleotides, the CDR3 is TGTGCCAGCAGTTTATGGGGCGCTAATGAGCTAAACACTGAAGCTTTCTTT. This chain uses TRBV28 with TRBJ1-1; D unresolved. Germline V gene data show CDR1 as MDHEN and CDR2 as SYDVKM. V was pared by 0 bases and J by 2 bases, with 16 bases between. This CDR3 has 17 residues.